These T cell receptor beta chains were read from a single sample in a study of T cells in Graves' hyperthyroidism and ophthalmopathy. TCRdb passed the multiplex PCR reads through MiXCR, listing each CDR3 protein once. This table has roughly 400,000 distinct CDR3 sequences, less than 20% appearing once. The sequenced sample was blood. Every receptor here comes from a woman aged 18-29 years with Graves' hyperthyroidism that later progressed to Graves' ophthalmopathy. Both conserved end residues are part of each CDR3. D genes are given only for firm matches. Not every row has a clone size; where given, it reads once, few, many or a size class.

J gene	D gene	clone size	V gene	CDR3 protein	CDR3 DNA
TRBJ2-1	.	many	TRBV2	CAGATEPYNEQFF	TGTGCCGGGGCGACTGAGCCCTACAATGAGCAGTTCTTC
TRBJ1-2	.	many	TRBV13	CASSPSQVIYGYTF	TGTGCCAGCAGCCCCTCCCAGGTCATCTATGGCTACACCTTC
TRBJ2-5	TRBD2	.	TRBV5-4	CASSLVSSGEETQYF	TGTGCCAGCAGCTTGGTGTCTAGCGGAGAAGAGACCCAGTACTTC
TRBJ2-1	.	many	TRBV29-1	CSVQGGIYNEQFF	TGCAGCGTCCAGGGGGGGATTTACAATGAGCAGTTCTTC
TRBJ2-5	TRBD2	.	TRBV13	CASSWGGPGGETQYF	TGTGCCAGCAGCTGGGGAGGGCCGGGGGGAGAGACCCAGTACTTC
TRBJ2-7	.	many	TRBV20-1	CSARDLAVSYEQYF	TGCAGTGCTAGAGATCTGGCGGTTTCCTACGAGCAGTACTTC
TRBJ2-2	.	few	TRBV5-1	CASGPGHNTGELFF	TGCGCCAGCGGCCCGGGACATAACACCGGGGAGCTGTTTTTT
TRBJ1-1	.	many	TRBV20-1	CSASSPGKAFF	TGCAGTGCTTCGTCCCCGGGGAAAGCTTTCTTT
TRBJ1-5	TRBD1	few	TRBV6-1	CASSDVGQTSQPQHF	TGTGCCAGCAGTGATGTGGGACAGACCAGTCAGCCCCAGCATTTT
TRBJ2-7	.	many	TRBV11-2	CASSHGGSEQYF	TGTGCCAGCAGCCATGGGGGATCCGAGCAGTACTTC
TRBJ2-5	.	.	TRBV7-9	CASSLRATKETQYF	TGTGCCAGCAGCTTGCGAGCGACCAAAGAGACCCAGTACTTC
TRBJ1-2	.	many	TRBV20-1	CSARSGNYGYTF	TGCAGTGCTAGAAGCGGTAACTATGGCTACACCTTC
TRBJ1-4	.	many	TRBV28	CASSLIRTTNEKLFF	TGTGCCAGCAGTTTGATCAGGACAACTAATGAAAAACTGTTTTTT
TRBJ2-7	.	many	TRBV28	CATKGPRYEQYF	TGTGCCACAAAAGGGCCTCGCTACGAGCAGTACTTC
TRBJ2-7	TRBD1	.	TRBV15	CATSDRTGDPYEQYF	TGTGCCACCAGCGACCGGACAGGGGACCCCTACGAGCAGTACTTC
TRBJ1-1	.	few	TRBV9	CASSVDGAGMNTEAFF	TGTGCCAGCAGCGTAGACGGCGCAGGCATGAACACTGAAGCTTTCTTT
TRBJ1-5	.	many	TRBV5-1	CASSPDALRGNQPQHF	TGCGCCAGCAGCCCGGACGCACTCCGGGGCAATCAGCCCCAGCATTTT
TRBJ1-5	.	.	TRBV12-5	CASGLVVGRVSNQPQHF	TGTGCTAGTGGTTTGGTAGTTGGCAGGGTTAGCAATCAGCCCCAGCATTTT
TRBJ1-2	TRBD1	many	TRBV6-5	CASSYLGTGYGYTF	TGTGCCAGCAGTTACCTTGGGACAGGGTATGGCTACACCTTC
TRBJ1-1	.	many	TRBV12-3/TRBV12-4	CASSLVFTANTEAFF	TGTGCCAGCAGTTTAGTATTCACGGCGAACACTGAAGCTTTCTTT
TRBJ2-5	.	.	TRBV25-1	CANTSQETQHF	TGTGCCAACACATCCCAAGAGACCCAGCACTTC
TRBJ2-7	TRBD2	.	TRBV6-5	CASSYSIGASGPYEQYF	TGTGCCAGCAGTTACTCGATTGGGGCTAGCGGACCTTACGAGCAGTACTTC
TRBJ2-7	.	many	TRBV20-1	CSASEVSSAEQYF	TGCAGTGCTAGCGAAGTTAGTTCGGCCGAGCAGTACTTC
TRBJ1-5	.	many	TRBV12-3/TRBV12-4	CASRRRADQPQHF	TGTGCCAGCCGGCGAAGGGCGGATCAGCCCCAGCATTTT
TRBJ2-3	TRBD2	many	TRBV7-8	CASSLVASGGTDTQYF	TGTGCCAGCAGCTTAGTGGCTAGCGGGGGCACAGATACGCAGTATTTT
TRBJ2-1	TRBD2	many	TRBV7-3	CASSPTSSYNEQFF	TGTGCCAGCAGCCCGACTAGCTCTTACAATGAGCAGTTCTTC
TRBJ2-2	.	many	TRBV6-6	CASSYDFDLNTNTGELFF	TGTGCCAGCAGTTACGACTTCGACCTGAATACGAACACCGGGGAGCTGTTTTTT
TRBJ1-2	.	.	TRBV5-8	CASSLKGTWNYGYTF	TGTGCCAGCAGCTTGAAGGGGACTTGGAACTATGGCTACACCTTC
TRBJ1-5	.	many	TRBV29-1	CSVEPPGRVNQPQHF	TGCAGCGTTGAACCCCCCGGCCGGGTGAATCAGCCCCAGCATTTT
TRBJ1-1	.	.	TRBV6-5	CASKGRAGGAFF	TGTGCCAGCAAGGGCAGGGCAGGTGGGGCTTTCTTT
TRBJ1-1	.	.	TRBV19	CASSIGPAANTEAFF	TGTGCCAGTAGTATAGGACCGGCGGCGAACACTGAAGCTTTCTTT
TRBJ2-3	.	few	TRBV18	CASSPIRERPDTQYF	TGTGCCAGCTCACCCATACGGGAGAGACCAGATACGCAGTATTTT
TRBJ2-7	.	.	TRBV27	CASSLSGGLGEQYF	TGTGCCAGCAGTTTATCAGGGGGTTTAGGCGAGCAGTACTTC
TRBJ2-1	TRBD2	.	TRBV11-2	CASSLVFATSPVGSYNEQFF	TGTGCCAGCAGCTTAGTTTTCGCGACTAGCCCGGTGGGATCCTACAATGAGCAGTTCTTC
TRBJ1-3	TRBD1	.	TRBV2	CASSGDSDTIYF	TGTGCCAGCAGTGGGGACAGCGACACCATATATTTT
TRBJ2-2	TRBD1	once	TRBV5-4	CASSSGTGSTGELFF	TGTGCCAGCAGTTCCGGGACAGGGTCTACCGGGGAGCTGTTTTTT